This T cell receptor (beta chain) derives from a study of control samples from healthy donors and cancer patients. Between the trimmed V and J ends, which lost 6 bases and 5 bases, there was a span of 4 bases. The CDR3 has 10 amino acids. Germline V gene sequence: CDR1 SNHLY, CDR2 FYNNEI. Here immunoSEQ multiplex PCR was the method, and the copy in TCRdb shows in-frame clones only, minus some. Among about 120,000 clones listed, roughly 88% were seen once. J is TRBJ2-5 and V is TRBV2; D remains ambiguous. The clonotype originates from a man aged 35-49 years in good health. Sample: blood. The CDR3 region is CASRLETQYF. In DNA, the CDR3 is TGTGCCAGCAGACTGGAGACCCAGTACTTC.